These 19 T cell receptor beta chains were sequenced from one sample in a study of T cells in Graves' hyperthyroidism and ophthalmopathy. What was amplified from RNA transcripts were TCR beta CDR3 regions. With the HTBI primer set, the TCR CDR3 went through a first round of RT-PCR. TCRdb fed the multiplex PCR reads into MiXCR, producing one record per CDR3 protein. The table records roughly 200,000 distinct CDR3 sequences, 18% of them present only once. The sample consisted of blood. The source of these receptors is a man aged 40-49 years with Graves' hyperthyroidism.

The chain carries TRBV30 and TRBJ1-2; perhaps TRBD1 as D (5 bases). Trimming stripped 3 bases from V and 13 bases from J, with 18 bases between. The CDR3 is 12 residues long. Germline CDR1 and CDR2: GTSNPN and SVGIG (reference sequence). DNA for the CDR3: TGTGCCTGGAGCTTGATAGGGGCGGCGGTCACCTTC. Its protein is CAWSLIGAAVTF.

The rearrangement joins TRBV20-1 to TRBJ1-2; the match to TRBD1 covers 10 bases. There are 13 residues in the CDR3. Germline V gives CDR1 DFQATT, CDR2 SNEGSKA (reference sequence). The ends lost 3 bases at V and 8 bases at J; junction bases unmatched: 6. The CDR3 region has the DNA TGCAGTGCTAGGCTAGGACAGGGGGACGGCTACACCTTC. Translating gives CSARLGQGDGYTF.

The chain combines TRBV6-1 with TRBJ2-1, with D maybe TRBD2 (5 bases). V was clipped by 1 base and J by 2 bases, with 18 bases between them. CDR1 is MNHNS, CDR2 SASEGT, per germline. This CDR3 contains 18 residues. The CDR3 loop reads CASSEVAEAPSAYNEQFF. For the CDR3, the DNA is TGTGCCAGCAGTGAAGTGGCGGAGGCCCCGAGCGCCTACAATGAGCAGTTCTTC.

This clonotype came up many times. The V gene is TRBV7-9, the J gene TRBJ2-5; D is undetermined. CDR3 length: 14 residues. Trimming pared 0 bases from V and 5 bases from J, leaving 10 bases between. Germline loops: CDR1 SEHNR, CDR2 FQNEAQ (reference sequence). CDR3 residues: CASSLAGSTETQYF. CDR3 bases: TGTGCCAGCAGCTTAGCAGGGTCGACGGAGACCCAGTACTTC.

This clonotype was recorded at least ten times. This rearrangement joins TRBV7-9 to TRBJ2-1, with 10 bases identical to TRBD2. V gave up 0 bases and J gave up 0 bases; unmatched junction bases: 11. The CDR3 covers 20 residues. Germline V gives CDR1 SEHNR, CDR2 FQNEAQ (reference sequence). This chain's CDR3 is CASSLARLAGGRSSYNEQFF. The DNA of the CDR3 is TGTGCCAGCAGCTTAGCGCGTTTAGCGGGGGGCCGGAGCTCCTACAATGAGCAGTTCTTC. Full variable domain (outside the CDR3, taken from reference TRBV7-9 and TRBJ2-1): DTGVSQNPRHKITKRGQNVTFRCDPISEHNRLYWYRQTLGQGPEFLTYFQNEAQLEKSRLLSDRFSAERPKGSFSTLEIQRTEQGDSAMYLCASSLARLAGGRSSYNEQFFGPGTRLTVL.

In this sample, this clonotype turned up many times. This rearrangement joins TRBV7-2 to TRBJ1-5; perhaps TRBD1 as D (5 bases). CDR3 size: 13 residues. Germline V gives CDR1 SGHTA, CDR2 FQGNSA. Between the trimmed V and J ends, which lost 5 bases and 9 bases, there was a span of 14 bases. The CDR3 DNA reads as TGTGCCAGCAGCGGACCTTATGGGGGGCCCCAGCATTTT. This sequence encodes CASSGPYGGPQHF.

This clonotype was counted at least ten times. The rearrangement uses TRBV12-3 or TRBV12-4 and TRBJ1-5, with no clear D. Between the trimmed V and J ends, which lost 5 bases and 3 bases, there was a span of 5 bases. The CDR3 is 12 amino acids. CDR3 coding DNA: TGTGCCAGCAGTGAAAACAATCAGCCCCAGCATTTT. As protein: CASSENNQPQHF.

This clonotype was seen more than once but under ten times. This chain connects TRBV6-2 or TRBV6-3 to TRBJ2-1, with D maybe TRBD2 (5 bases). Germline CDR1 MNHEY, CDR2 SVGEGT. Trimming took off 8 bases at V and 7 bases at J, with 12 bases between the two ends. The CDR3 consists of 12 residues. The CDR3 loop reads CASRTSGNEQFF. The CDR3 DNA is TGTGCCAGCCGTACCTCGGGGAATGAGCAGTTCTTC.

This clonotype showed up many times. V is TRBV10-3 and J is TRBJ2-7, with 10 bases aligning to TRBD1. CDR1 ENHRY and CDR2 SYGVKD come from the germline V gene. J lost 3 bases, V lost 6 bases, and 5 bases had no gene match. There are 14 residues in the CDR3. CDR3 coding DNA: TGTGCCATCAGCCCCGGGACAGGGGACTACGAGCAGTACTTC. Its translation is CAISPGTGDYEQYF.

The sample holds many counts of this clonotype. The chain links TRBV11-2 to TRBJ1-2; a possible D gene is TRBD1 (6 bases). V was trimmed by 5 bases and J by 14 bases, leaving 15 bases between them. The germline V gene encodes CDR1 SGHAT and CDR2 FQNNGV. The CDR3 sequence is 11 residues long. CDR3 loop: CASSITGIRTF. The CDR3, as DNA: TGTGCCAGCAGCATTACAGGGATTCGGACCTTC.

The chain has TRBV3-1 and TRBJ2-3; 10 nucleotides line up with TRBD2. Trimming cost V 7 bases and J 6 bases; bases outside gene matches: 10. CDR3 length: 15 amino acids. Per germline, CDR1 LGHDT and CDR2 YNNKEL (reference sequence). CDR3 bases: TGTGCCAGCACGGAGGGACTAGCGCACCATGATACGCAGTATTTT. Encoded protein: CASTEGLAHHDTQYF.

Notes on this clonotype: A clone one base away is much larger, so this may be a read error. Because it lacks the conserved phenylalanine or tryptophan at the end, this CDR3 is likely a read error. The V gene is TRBV3-1, the J gene TRBJ2-7; D possibly corresponds to TRBD2 (6 bases). CDR3 length: 17 amino acids. Germline V gene lookup returns CDR1 LGHDT and CDR2 YNNKEL (reference sequence). Trimming removed 3 bases at V and 3 bases at J, with 21 bases between. CDR3 residues: CASSQVIGGKGNYEQYL. The DNA for the CDR3 is TGTGCCAGCAGCCAGGTTATCGGAGGGAAAGGGAACTACGAGCAGTACCTC.

V is TRBV6-5 and J is TRBJ2-5; either TRBD1 or TRBD2 may fit D (6 bases each). Germline CDR1 and CDR2: MNHEY and SVGAGI. This CDR3 has 15 amino acids. V shed 3 bases and J shed 2 bases, with 13 bases lying between them. CDR3 nucleotides: TGTGCCAGCAGTTATACCCGGGGGCGGCAAGAGACCCAGTACTTC. Translation: CASSYTRGRQETQYF.

This clonotype was counted at least ten times. This chain joins TRBV28 and TRBJ2-5; 7 nucleotides line up with TRBD1. Per the germline V gene, CDR1 is MDHEN and CDR2 is SYDVKM. J gave up 4 bases and V 5 bases, and 7 bases lay outside the gene matches. The CDR3 has 14 amino acids. CDR3 sequence: CASSHRDSRETQYF. CDR3 DNA sequence: TGTGCCAGCAGTCATCGGGACAGTCGAGAGACCCAGTACTTC. Supplemented by reference TRBV28 and TRBJ2-5, the full variable domain reads DVKVTQSSRYLVKRTGEKVFLECVQDMDHENMFWYRQDPGLGLRLIYFSYDVKMKEKGDIPEGYSVSREKKERFSLILESASTNQTSMYLCASSHRDSRETQYFGPGTRLLVL.

This clonotype appeared many times. This rearrangement joins TRBV6-1 to TRBJ2-3, with 8 bases fitting TRBD1. CDR1 MNHNS and CDR2 SASEGT come from the germline V gene. The CDR3 consists of 17 residues. V gave up 7 bases and J gave up 1 base; unmatched junction bases: 13. The CDR3 spells CASNPETGVFGTDTQYF. The CDR3 DNA follows: TGTGCCAGCAACCCTGAGACAGGGGTTTTCGGCACAGATACGCAGTATTTT.

This clonotype was observed at least ten times. The rearrangement uses TRBV20-1 and TRBJ1-6; D gene ambiguous. V dropped 6 bases and J dropped 7 bases, with 10 bases sitting between them. Looked up from germline, CDR1 is DFQATT and CDR2 is SNEGSKA (reference sequence). The CDR3 totals 12 residues. The CDR3: CSAQDGNSPLHF. The CDR3 bases are TGCAGTGCCCAGGACGGGAATTCACCCCTCCACTTT.

The chain recombines TRBV9 with TRBJ1-6, with D uncertain. Germline values: CDR1 SGDLS, CDR2 YYNGEE. Trimming cost V 0 bases and J 7 bases, with 11 bases left between them. CDR3 length: 15 residues. The DNA of the CDR3 is TGTGCCAGCAGCGTAGGAGCAGGTGACAATTCACCCCTCCACTTT. Amino acids: CASSVGAGDNSPLHF.

The chain recombines TRBV5-4 with TRBJ2-1; D might be TRBD2 (5 bases). CDR1 is SGHNT, CDR2 YYREEE, per germline (reference sequence). Trimming cost V 4 bases and J 7 bases, with 12 bases left between them. The CDR3 covers 13 residues. The CDR3 reads CASSVGSANEQFF. The CDR3 nucleotides read TGTGCCAGCAGCGTCGGTAGCGCGAATGAGCAGTTCTTC.

In its sample, this clonotype was seen a few times. The chain is built from TRBV5-4 and TRBJ1-1; D remains unclear. Germline lookup yields CDR1 SGHNT and CDR2 YYREEE (reference sequence). The CDR3 is 13 residues long. The ends were cut back, 0 bases at V and 5 bases at J, with 8 bases in the middle. Here the CDR3 DNA reads TGTGCCAGCAGCTTGGCGGGCATGACTGAAGCTTTCTTT. Residues: CASSLAGMTEAFF. Based on the CDR3 plus reference TRBV5-4 and TRBJ1-1, the full variable domain is ETGVTQSPTHLIKTRGQQVTLRCSSQSGHNTVSWYQQALGQGPQFIFQYYREEENGRGNFPPRFSGLQFPNYSSELNVNALELDDSALYLCASSLAGMTEAFFGQGTRLTVV.